This T cell receptor beta chain was obtained from a study of blood T cell repertoires in COVID-19. Study information: Acute-phase and convalescent COVID-19 samples originated in the United States, Italy and Spain. The cDNA or gDNA used as material had been derived from T cells, B-cell-depleted T cells, or PBMCs.

The V gene's germline CDR1 is SGHVS and CDR2 FQNEAQ. CDR3 length equals 13 residues. V trimming: 6 bases; J trimming: 3 bases; junction bases outside the gene matches: 5. Original methodology: Cell counts per sample came from amplifying reference gene primers. Libraries were prepared by immunoSEQ multiplex PCR; TCRdb keeps only in-frame clonotypes and omits some of them. V, J and clone size are taken as reported in that table, and D and trimming were inferred from the DNA itself. This table has approximately 260,000 clones, over 75% appearing once. This TCR derives from a human donor in a cohort sampled during active COVID-19. This chain links TRBV7-8 with TRBJ2-7; 7 bases are shared with TRBD2. Sample: peripheral blood. CDR3 region: CASSFREGYEQYF. In nucleotides, the CDR3 is TGTGCCAGCAGTTTTAGGGAGGGCTACGAGCAGTACTTC. The full variable domain, with the rest looked up from reference TRBV7-8 and TRBJ2-7, is GAGVSQSPRYKVAKRGQDVALRCDPISGHVSLFWYQQALGQGPEFLTYFQNEAQLDKSGLPSDRFFAERPEGSVSTLKIQRTQQEDSAVYLCASSFREGYEQYFGPGTRLTVT.